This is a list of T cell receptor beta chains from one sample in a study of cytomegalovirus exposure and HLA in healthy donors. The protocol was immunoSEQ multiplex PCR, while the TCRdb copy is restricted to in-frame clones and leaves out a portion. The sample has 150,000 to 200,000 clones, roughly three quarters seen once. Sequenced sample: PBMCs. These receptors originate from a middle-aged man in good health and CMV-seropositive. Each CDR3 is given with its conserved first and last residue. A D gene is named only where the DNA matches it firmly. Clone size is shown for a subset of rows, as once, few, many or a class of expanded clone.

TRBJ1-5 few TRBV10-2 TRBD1 CASSARTGASNQPQHF TGCGCCAGCAGTGCGAGGACAGGGGCGAGCAATCAGCCCCAGCATTTT
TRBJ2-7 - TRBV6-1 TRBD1 CASSPRTGSYEQYF TGTGCCAGCAGTCCCCGGACAGGCAGCTACGAGCAGTACTTC
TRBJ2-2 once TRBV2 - CASRGGENTGELFF TGTGCCAGCCGGGGTGGCGAGAACACCGGGGAGCTGTTTTTT
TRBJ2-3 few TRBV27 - CASSLDLRVSTDTQYF TGTGCCAGCAGTTTAGACCTCAGGGTTAGCACAGATACGCAGTATTTT
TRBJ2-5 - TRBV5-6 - CASSSPGTRETQYF TGTGCCAGCAGCTCCCCCGGGACAAGGGAGACCCAGTACTTC
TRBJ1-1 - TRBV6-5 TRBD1 CASRRDSQKNTEAFF TGTGCCAGTCGAAGGGACAGCCAGAAGAACACTGAAGCTTTCTTT
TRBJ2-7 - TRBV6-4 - CAPGTASCEQYF TGTGCCCCAGGGACTGCTTCGTGCGAGCAGTACTTC
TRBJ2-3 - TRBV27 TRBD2 CASSLLGLAGGPKGDTQYF TGTGCCAGCAGTTTACTTGGGCTAGCGGGGGGGCCGAAGGGAGATACGCAGTATTTT
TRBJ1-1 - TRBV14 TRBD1 CASSMTGVNTEAFF TGTGCCAGCAGCATGACAGGGGTGAACACTGAAGCTTTCTTT
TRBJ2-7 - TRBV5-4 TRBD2 CASSYRGSGAILSYEQYF TGTGCCAGCAGCTACCGGGGTAGCGGGGCCATTCTCTCCTACGAGCAGTACTTC
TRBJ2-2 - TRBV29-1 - CSVGGWATGELFF TGCAGCGTCGGCGGGTGGGCCACCGGGGAGCTGTTTTTT
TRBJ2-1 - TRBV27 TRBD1 CASSLYPTGNTYNEQFF TGTGCCAGCAGTTTATACCCGACAGGGAATACCTACAATGAGCAGTTCTTC
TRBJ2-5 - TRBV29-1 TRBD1 CSVEDLRKQGAREQYF TGCAGCGTTGAAGATCTTCGTAAACAGGGGGCTAGGGAGCAGTACTTC
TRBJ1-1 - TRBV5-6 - CASSLAHPAGNTEAFF TGTGCCAGCAGCTTGGCGCACCCGGCAGGTAACACTGAAGCTTTCTTT
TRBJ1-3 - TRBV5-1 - CASSLGGSLFGNTIYF TGCGCCAGCAGCCTGGGAGGGTCTTTATTTGGAAACACCATATATTTT
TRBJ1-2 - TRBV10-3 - CAISDPLTGSGYTF TGTGCCATCAGTGACCCATTGACAGGATCTGGCTACACCTTC
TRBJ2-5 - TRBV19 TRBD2 CASSMPQGLADQETQYF TGTGCCAGTAGTATGCCCCAGGGACTAGCGGATCAAGAGACCCAGTACTTC
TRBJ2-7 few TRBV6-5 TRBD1 CASNGQGAPGEQYF TGTGCCAGCAACGGGCAGGGGGCGCCCGGCGAGCAGTACTTC
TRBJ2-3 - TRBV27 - CASSSGHTGGTDTQYF TGTGCCAGCAGTTCCGGACATACAGGAGGCACAGATACGCAGTATTTT
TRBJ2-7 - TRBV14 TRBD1 CASSPLPGQGGGYEQYF TGTGCCAGCAGCCCACTCCCGGGACAGGGTGGGGGCTACGAGCAGTACTTC
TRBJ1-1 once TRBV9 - CASSGDGGGNTEAFF TGTGCCAGCAGCGGGGATGGGGGGGGGAACACTGAAGCTTTCTTT
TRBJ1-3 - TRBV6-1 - CASSERLSGIFQNTIYF TGTGCCAGCAGTGAAAGACTTTCGGGGATTTTTCAGAACACCATATATTTT
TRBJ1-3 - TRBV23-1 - CASGGEAGNTIYF TGCGCCAGCGGAGGGGAGGCTGGAAACACCATATATTTT
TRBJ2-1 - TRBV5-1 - CASSFLEIYNEQFF TGCGCCAGCAGCTTTCTAGAAATCTACAATGAGCAGTTCTTC
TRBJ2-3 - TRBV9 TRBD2 CASSGTSGGAYTDTQYF TGTGCCAGCAGCGGCACTAGCGGGGGGGCCTACACAGATACGCAGTATTTT
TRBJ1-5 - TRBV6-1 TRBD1 CASTLGQGNNQPQHF TGTGCCAGCACCCTGGGACAGGGAAACAATCAGCCCCAGCATTTT
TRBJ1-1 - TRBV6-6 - CASSYGGTMNTEAFF TGTGCCAGCAGTTACGGAGGGACTATGAACACTGAAGCTTTCTTT
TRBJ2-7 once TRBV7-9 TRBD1 CASSSGQGFRYEQYF TGTGCCAGCAGCTCAGGACAGGGTTTCAGGTACGAGCAGTACTTC
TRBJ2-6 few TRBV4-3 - CASSQVAGSGANVLTF TGCGCCAGCAGCCAAGTTGCGGGGTCTGGGGCCAACGTCCTGACTTTC
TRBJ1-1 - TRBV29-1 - CSVALKFGGDTEAFF TGCAGCGTTGCCCTAAAATTTGGAGGGGACACTGAAGCTTTCTTT
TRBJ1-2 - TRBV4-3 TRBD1 CASSQGFPGQVENGYTF TGCGCCAGCAGCCAAGGGTTTCCGGGACAGGTGGAGAATGGCTACACCTTC
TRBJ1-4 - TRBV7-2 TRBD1 CASSSRTGSFEKLFF TGTGCCAGCAGCTCACGGACAGGGTCATTTGAAAAACTGTTTTTT
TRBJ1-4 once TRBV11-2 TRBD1 CASSLGARGPTNEKLFF TGTGCCAGCAGCTTAGGCGCTAGGGGGCCAACTAATGAAAAACTGTTTTTT
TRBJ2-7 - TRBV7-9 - CASSLAGTESYEQYF TGTGCCAGCAGCTTAGCCGGGACTGAATCCTACGAGCAGTACTTC
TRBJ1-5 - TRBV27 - CASRGGGSNQPQHF TGTGCCAGCAGGGGAGGCGGTAGCAATCAGCCCCAGCATTTT
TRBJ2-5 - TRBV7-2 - CASSLGGQQETQYF TGTGCCAGCAGTTTGGGGGGTCAGCAAGAGACCCAGTACTTC
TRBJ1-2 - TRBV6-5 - CASSYGRGAPRGYTF TGTGCCAGCAGTTACGGACGGGGGGCGCCCCGTGGCTACACCTTC
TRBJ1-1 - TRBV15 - CATSRDGGAEAFF TGTGCCACCAGCAGAGATGGAGGGGCTGAAGCTTTCTTT
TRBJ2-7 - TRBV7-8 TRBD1 CASSADRGGEQYF TGTGCCAGCAGCGCCGACAGGGGAGGAGAGCAGTACTTC
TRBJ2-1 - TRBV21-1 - CASSKGGGGTEYNEQFF TGTGCCAGCAGCAAAGGCGGTGGTGGGACAGAATACAATGAGCAGTTCTTC
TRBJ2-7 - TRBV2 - CASPGGMHEQYF TGTGCCAGCCCCGGGGGAATGCACGAGCAGTACTTC
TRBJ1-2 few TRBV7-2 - CASSFGLTYGYTF TGTGCCAGCAGTTTCGGACTGACCTATGGCTACACCTTC
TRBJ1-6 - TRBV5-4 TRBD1 CASSSTGVSPLHF TGTGCCAGCAGCTCGACAGGGGTCTCACCCCTCCACTTT
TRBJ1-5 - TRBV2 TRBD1 CASSPYQGVGNQPQHF TGTGCCAGCAGTCCCTATCAGGGGGTCGGCAATCAGCCCCAGCATTTT
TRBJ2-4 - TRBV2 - CASTGIAKNIQYF TGTGCCAGCACCGGGATAGCCAAAAACATTCAGTACTTC
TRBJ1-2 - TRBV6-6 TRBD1 CASSEDRGYGYTF TGTGCCAGCAGTGAGGACAGGGGCTATGGCTACACCTTC
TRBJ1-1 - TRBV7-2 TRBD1 CASSLSGQLTEAFF TGTGCCAGCAGCTTATCGGGACAGCTCACTGAAGCTTTCTTT
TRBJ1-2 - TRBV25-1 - CASSGTFYGYTF TGTGCCAGCAGTGGCACATTCTATGGCTACACCTTC
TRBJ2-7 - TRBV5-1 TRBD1 CASTRTGAPFEQYF TGCGCCAGCACCCGGACAGGGGCACCGTTTGAGCAGTACTTC
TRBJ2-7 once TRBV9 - CASSTRSFSYEQYF TGTGCCAGCAGCACCCGGTCATTTTCTTACGAGCAGTACTTC